This is a list of T cell receptor beta chains from one sample in a study of blood T cells in healthy people across ages. In TCRdb, the 5' RACE reads were re-called with MiXCR into one record per CDR3 protein. The sample consists of 800,000 to 950,000 distinct CDR3 sequences, about 27% of them appearing once. These data also featured in a second study, about T cells of mothers and their children.

Sequencing input: blood. The receptor set was obtained from a middle-aged woman in good health. The CDR3 runs from the conserved cysteine through the conserved F or W. The D gene is left open where the match is weak. Expanded clones get a size class; other rows say once, few or many, or leave the size out.

D,size,J,V,CDR3,DNA
TRBD1,many,TRBJ2-7,TRBV20-1,CSARGIGTAEQYF,TGCAGTGCTAGGGGTATCGGGACAGCCGAGCAGTACTTC
.,.,TRBJ1-5,TRBV29-1,CSVEGGEGQPQHF,TGCAGCGTTGAGGGAGGGGAGGGTCAGCCCCAGCATTTT
.,few,TRBJ1-2,TRBV10-3,CAISRRESSYGYTF,TGTGCCATCAGCCGCAGGGAGTCAAGCTATGGCTACACCTTC
.,.,TRBJ2-2,TRBV7-7,CASLQGTNTGELFF,TGTGCTAGCTTACAGGGAACGAACACCGGGGAGCTGTTTTTT
.,few,TRBJ2-7,TRBV12-3/TRBV12-4,CASSLAGVDEQYF,TGTGCCAGCAGTTTGGCAGGGGTCGACGAGCAGTACTTC
TRBD2,many,TRBJ2-1,TRBV3-1,CASSPRGDSYNEQFF,TGTGCCAGCAGTCCCCGGGGGGACTCCTACAATGAGCAGTTCTTC
.,.,TRBJ1-1,TRBV20-1,CSASPQVSTEAFF,TGCAGTGCTAGTCCACAGGTAAGCACTGAAGCTTTCTTT
.,.,TRBJ2-5,TRBV29-1,CSVETNQETQYF,TGCAGCGTGGAGACAAACCAAGAGACCCAGTACTTC
.,.,TRBJ2-7,TRBV20-1,CSPKYGRHEQYF,TGCAGTCCGAAATACGGGAGACACGAGCAGTACTTC
TRBD2,many,TRBJ2-1,TRBV20-1,CSASTGTSARGPFF,TGCAGTGCTAGTACCGGGACTAGCGCTAGGGGGCCGTTCTTC
.,.,TRBJ2-4,TRBV12-3/TRBV12-4,CASSFTRRTKNIQYF,TGTGCCAGCAGTTTTACCAGACGTACCAAAAACATTCAGTACTTC
TRBD1,many,TRBJ2-6,TRBV15,CATSRGQGGANVLTF,TGTGCCACCAGCAGAGGACAGGGTGGGGCCAACGTCCTGACTTTC
.,.,TRBJ2-5,TRBV30,CAWSGQQETQYF,TGTGCCTGGAGTGGACAGCAAGAGACCCAGTACTTC
.,.,TRBJ2-2,TRBV5-5,CASSFMPVTNTGGLFF,TGTGCCAGCAGCTTCATGCCGGTCACGAACACCGGGGGGCTGTTTTTT
TRBD2,.,TRBJ2-3,TRBV12-3/TRBV12-4,CASNLAGGADMQYF,TGTGCCAGCAATCTAGCGGGGGGAGCAGATATGCAGTATTTT
.,few,TRBJ2-7,TRBV28,CASSLAPDRTYEQYF,TGTGCCAGCAGTTTAGCCCCGGACCGAACCTACGAGCAGTACTTC
.,.,TRBJ2-1,TRBV5-4,CASSLAGAPYNGQFF,TGTGCCAGCAGCCTCGCGGGGGCCCCCTACAATGGGCAGTTCTTC
.,.,TRBJ2-3,TRBV6-6,CASSYVASASTDTQYF,TGTGCCAGCAGTTACGTGGCGAGTGCTAGCACAGATACGCAGTATTTT
TRBD1,many,TRBJ1-2,TRBV7-2,CASSLRRQGFYGYTF,TGTGCCAGCAGCTTGAGGCGACAGGGCTTCTATGGCTACACCTTC
.,.,TRBJ1-3,TRBV20-1,CSARDDRTGNTIYF,TGCAGTGCTAGAGACGACAGAACTGGAAACACCATATATTTT
TRBD2,.,TRBJ2-1,TRBV6-2/TRBV6-3,CASTDQPGRGGLHEQFF,TGTGCCAGCACCGACCAGCCTGGGCGGGGGGGCCTCCATGAGCAGTTCTTC
TRBD2,.,TRBJ2-1,TRBV4-1,CASSQARGGVAGAKQFF,TGCGCCAGCAGCCAAGCAAGGGGCGGGGTAGCGGGGGCTAAGCAGTTCTTC
TRBD1,many,TRBJ2-7,TRBV4-1,CASSQESNRGYEQYF,TGCGCCAGCAGCCAAGAAAGTAACAGGGGCTACGAGCAGTACTTC
.,.,TRBJ1-2,TRBV5-1,CASTSAGVGYTF,TGCGCCAGCACCTCGGCGGGGGTCGGCTACACCTTC
TRBD1,.,TRBJ2-3,TRBV7-9,CASVRGHGTDTQYF,TGTGCCAGCGTGAGGGGGCACGGCACAGATACGCAGTATTTT
.,.,TRBJ2-2,TRBV6-1,CASSVEGSNTGELFF,TGTGCCAGCAGTGTAGAGGGATCGAACACCGGGGAGCTGTTTTTT
TRBD1,few,TRBJ2-7,TRBV5-1,CASSWGQGAHEQYF,TGCGCCAGCAGCTGGGGACAGGGGGCCCACGAGCAGTACTTC
TRBD2,.,TRBJ2-1,TRBV3-1,CASSQETLAGGSYNEQFF,TGTGCCAGCAGCCAAGAGACGTTAGCGGGGGGGTCCTACAATGAGCAGTTCTTC
TRBD2,few,TRBJ2-3,TRBV20-1,CSTSNRLAGGTDTQYF,TGCAGTACCTCAAACCGACTAGCGGGGGGAACAGATACGCAGTATTTT
.,few,TRBJ2-7,TRBV28,CASSGPRSYEQYF,TGTGCCAGCAGTGGACCGAGGTCCTACGAGCAGTACTTC
TRBD1,many,TRBJ2-7,TRBV6-6,CASSADRGEQYF,TGTGCCAGCAGTGCCGACAGGGGCGAGCAGTACTTC
.,.,TRBJ2-5,TRBV12-3/TRBV12-4,CASSSGWEETQYF,TGTGCCAGCAGCTCGGGATGGGAAGAGACCCAGTACTTC
TRBD2,.,TRBJ2-3,TRBV2,CATYLGLAGREDTQYF,TGTGCCACCTATTTGGGACTAGCGGGGAGGGAAGATACGCAGTATTTT
TRBD2,.,TRBJ2-1,TRBV6-2/TRBV6-3,CASSYPAGGLYNEQFF,TGTGCCAGCAGTTACCCAGCGGGGGGGCTCTACAATGAGCAGTTCTTC
.,many,TRBJ2-7,TRBV28,CASSLTGGNEQYF,TGTGCCAGCAGCCTGACTGGGGGAAACGAGCAGTACTTC